The 20 T cell receptor beta chains given below trace back to one sample, sequenced in a study of T cells in localized non-small cell lung cancer. Data came from immunoSEQ multiplex PCR; TCRdb stores just in-frame clones and leaves some out. The data contain approximately 26,000 clones, around 93% of them singletons. Sequenced material: peripheral blood, taken before any cancer treatment. The receptor set was obtained from a female donor at least 60 years old with stage II squamous cell lung carcinoma.

The chain is built from TRBV7-3 and TRBJ2-5; TRBD2 might be the D (5 bases). The CDR3 has 15 residues. In germline, CDR1 is SGHTA, CDR2 FQGTGA. The V and J ends lost 5 bases and 5 bases respectively, with 18 bases between them. CDR3 loop: CASSLLGDSRETQYF. Written as DNA, the CDR3 is TGTGCCAGCAGCCTACTAGGTGATAGCCGTGAGACCCAGTACTTC. Filled out from reference TRBV7-3 and TRBJ2-5, the complete variable domain reads GAGVSQTPSNKVTEKGKYVELRCDPISGHTALYWYRQSLGQGPEFLIYFQGTGAADDSGLPNDRFFAVRPEGSVSTLKIQRTERGDSAVYLCASSLLGDSRETQYFGPGTRLLVL.

V usage is TRBV28 and J usage is TRBJ2-7; 8 bases are a match to TRBD1. The CDR3 has 14 amino acids. The V segment lost 6 bases and the J segment 0 bases; nucleotides outside the gene matches: 4. CDR1 is MDHEN and CDR2 is SYDVKM in the germline V gene. The CDR3 sequence is CASSSGGSSYEQYF. DNA for the CDR3: TGTGCCAGCAGCTCAGGGGGCAGCTCCTACGAGCAGTACTTC.

The gene calls are TRBV28 and TRBJ1-5, with a possible D match to TRBD1 (6 bases). The V end was cut by 5 bases, the J end by 9 bases, with 23 bases between. This CDR3 has 16 amino acids. Germline V gives CDR1 MDHEN, CDR2 SYDVKM. The CDR3 spells CASSRPRGPSMGPQHF. In nucleotides, the CDR3 is TGTGCCAGCAGTCGCCCCCGGGGGCCCTCTATGGGGCCCCAGCATTTT.

This chain connects TRBV9 to TRBJ2-1, with 13 bases aligning to TRBD2. The CDR3 extends over 18 amino acids. CDR1 SGDLS and CDR2 YYNGEE come from the germline V gene. V was clipped by 3 bases and J by 0 bases; unmatched bases: 6. CDR3 nucleotide sequence: TGTGCCAGCAGCGCCGGACTAGCGGGAGCTCCCTCCTACAATGAGCAGTTCTTC. Residues: CASSAGLAGAPSYNEQFF. The full variable domain, completed using reference TRBV9 and TRBJ2-1, is DSGVTQTPKHLITATGQRVTLRCSPRSGDLSVYWYQQSLDQGLQFLIQYYNGEERAKGNILERFSAQQFPDLHSELNLSSLELGDSALYFCASSAGLAGAPSYNEQFFGPGTRLTVL.

The gene calls are TRBV19 and TRBJ1-2, with D possibly TRBD1 on 6 matching bases. Germline CDR1 is LNHDA and CDR2 is SQIVND (reference sequence). This CDR3 comprises 13 residues. Deletions cut 6 bases from V and 7 bases from J, with 15 bases between. The CDR3 is CASSNRVGGGYTF. The DNA of the CDR3 is TGTGCCAGTAGCAACAGGGTTGGTGGTGGCTACACCTTC.

This chain connects TRBV6-5 to TRBJ1-2; tentatively, D is TRBD1 (6 bases). Trimming pared 0 bases from V and 7 bases from J, leaving 9 bases between. The germline gives CDR1 MNHEY, CDR2 SVGAGI. This CDR3 spans 13 amino acids. The CDR3 here is CASSYSAGVGYTF. The CDR3, as DNA: TGTGCCAGCAGTTACTCGGCAGGGGTTGGCTACACCTTC.

The chain links TRBV5-1 to TRBJ2-1, with D hard to call. The CDR3 totals 13 residues. Trimming removed 3 bases at V and 7 bases at J, with 11 bases between. The germline V gene encodes CDR1 SGHRS and CDR2 YFSETQ. The CDR3 spells CASSYRDPNEQFF. The DNA of the CDR3 is TGCGCCAGCAGCTACCGAGACCCGAATGAGCAGTTCTTC.

This clone appeared a few times. The chain uses TRBV10-1 and TRBJ1-1; no clear D. CDR1 and CDR2 from the germline V gene are WNHNN and SYGVQD (reference sequence). The CDR3 is 13 amino acids. V gave up 10 bases and J gave up 8 bases, with 20 bases separating them. The CDR3 sequence: CATSRHASEEAFF. CDR3 nucleotide sequence: TGCGCCACAAGCAGACACGCAAGCGAAGAAGCTTTCTTT.

This clone was detected only once. This chain connects TRBV27 to TRBJ1-1; D is perhaps TRBD1 (5 bases). Germline CDR1 MNHEY, CDR2 SMNVEV (reference sequence). The CDR3 runs to 13 residues. Trimming stripped 5 bases from V and 1 base from J, with 8 bases between. Here the CDR3 DNA reads TGTGCCAGCAGTATTGGACAGAACACTGAAGCTTTCTTT. Its translation: CASSIGQNTEAFF.

The chain is built from TRBV5-1 and TRBJ1-2, with D maybe TRBD1 (5 bases). CDR3 length equals 14 residues. Trimming shortened V by 4 bases and J by 3 bases, and 13 bases separated the two germline ends. Per the germline V gene, CDR1 is SGHRS and CDR2 is YFSETQ. This CDR3 reads CASSAQGADYGYTF. DNA of the CDR3: TGCGCCAGCAGCGCCCAGGGCGCCGACTATGGCTACACCTTC.

This clone occurred once. The rearrangement uses TRBV18 and TRBJ2-1; 8 nucleotides match TRBD2. The CDR3 runs 15 residues. The ends lost 2 bases at V and 0 bases at J; junction bases unmatched: 0. The germline V gene has CDR1 KGHSH and CDR2 LQKENI. CDR3 loop: CASSPGTSSYNEQFF. CDR3 bases: TGTGCCAGCTCACCAGGGACTAGCTCCTACAATGAGCAGTTCTTC.

This sequence joins TRBV18 and TRBJ1-2; D remains unclear. Germline values: CDR1 KGHSH, CDR2 LQKENI. The CDR3 sequence is 16 residues long. The V and J ends lost 5 bases and 3 bases respectively, with 19 bases between them. CDR3 residues: CASSSITYSQYYGYTF. Here the CDR3 DNA reads TGTGCCAGCTCATCGATAACTTACAGCCAGTACTATGGCTACACCTTC.

The V and J genes are TRBV6-1 and TRBJ2-1, with 9 bases that match TRBD2. Germline CDR1 MNHNS, CDR2 SASEGT. With 3 bases clipped from V and 5 bases from J, the junction kept 8 bases outside the gene matches. There are 16 residues in the CDR3. The CDR3 DNA sequence: TGTGCCAGCAGTGAGAGGGCGGCGGGAGGGAACAATGAGCAGTTCTTC. This codes for CASSERAAGGNNEQFF.

DNA for the CDR3: TGTGCCAGCAGACCCGGGGGGCCCGGCGAGACCCAGTACTTC. This translates into CASRPGGPGETQYF. The rearrangement links TRBV7-2 to TRBJ2-5; possibly TRBD2 for D (7 bases). Germline V gene lookup returns CDR1 SGHTA and CDR2 FQGNSA. The CDR3 runs 14 residues. V lost 6 bases, J lost 5 bases, and 16 bases lay in between. The full variable domain, with the rest looked up from reference TRBV7-2 and TRBJ2-5, is GAGVSQSPSNKVTEKGKDVELRCDPISGHTALYWYRQSLGQGLEFLIYFQGNSAPDKSGLPSDRFSAERTGGSVSTLTIQRTQQEDSAVYLCASRPGGPGETQYFGPGTRLLVL.

The chain is built from TRBV18 and TRBJ1-1; maybe TRBD1 (6 bases). This CDR3 region has 14 residues. CDR1 KGHSH and CDR2 LQKENI come from the germline V gene. V dropped 3 bases and J dropped 3 bases, with 11 bases sitting between them. In DNA form, the CDR3 reads TGTGCCAGCTCACCCACACAGGGCGACACTGAAGCTTTCTTT. As protein: CASSPTQGDTEAFF.

The chain has TRBV13 and TRBJ2-3; 10 nucleotides match TRBD1. Germline assignment: CDR1 PRHDT and CDR2 FYEKMQ (reference sequence). The CDR3 is 14 residues long. V lost 6 bases and J lost 6; bases outside the gene matches: 6. This CDR3 is CASRRQGARDTQYF. For the CDR3, the DNA is TGTGCCAGCAGGAGACAGGGGGCGCGGGATACGCAGTATTTT. Full variable domain (remainder filled in from reference TRBV13 and TRBJ2-3): AAGVIQSPRHLIKEKRETATLKCYPIPRHDTVYWYQQGPGQDPQFLISFYEKMQSDKGSIPDRFSAQQFSDYHSELNMSSLELGDSALYFCASRRQGARDTQYFGPGTRLTVL.

The chain uses TRBV5-6 and TRBJ1-5, with a weak D call TRBD1 (5 bases). V lost 4 bases and J lost 4, with 12 bases in between. Germline CDR1 SGHDT, CDR2 YYEEEE. The CDR3 is 14 amino acids. CDR3 in amino acids: CASSPGRTNQPQHF. In nucleotides, the CDR3 is TGTGCCAGCAGCCCGGGACGGACGAATCAGCCCCAGCATTTT. The entire variable domain, with the rest obtained from reference TRBV5-6 and TRBJ1-5, is as follows: DAGVTQSPTHLIKTRGQQVTLRCSPKSGHDTVSWYQQALGQGPQFIFQYYEEEERQRGNFPDRFSGHQFPNYSSELNVNALLLGDSALYLCASSPGRTNQPQHFGDGTRLSIL.

The genes are TRBV5-6 and TRBJ1-1; no reliable D call. CDR1 and CDR2 from the germline V gene are SGHDT and YYEEEE. V lost 2 bases, J lost 4 bases, and 12 bases lay in between. The CDR3 extends over 14 amino acids. The DNA for the CDR3 is TGTGCCAGCAGCTTCAAGGGAGGTGGCACTGAAGCTTTCTTT. It codes for CASSFKGGGTEAFF.

This chain links TRBV5-1 with TRBJ2-2; 8 bases are shared with TRBD1. CDR3 length equals 16 residues. Trimming removed 6 bases from V and 2 bases from J; junction bases left unmatched: 9. Germline values: CDR1 SGHRS, CDR2 YFSETQ. The CDR3 bases are TGCGCCAGCACGACTTCCGGGACAGGAAACACCGGGGAGCTGTTTTTT. Translated: CASTTSGTGNTGELFF.

This chain's CDR3 is CASSLVVISYNEQFF. CDR3 nucleotide sequence: TGTGCCAGCAGCTTAGTGGTTATCTCCTACAATGAGCAGTTCTTC. J is TRBJ2-1 and V is TRBV7-2; D is unresolved. V was shortened by 1 base and J by 0 bases, with 7 bases between the two germline ends. This CDR3 contains 15 residues. From germline, CDR1 is SGHTA and CDR2 FQGNSA.